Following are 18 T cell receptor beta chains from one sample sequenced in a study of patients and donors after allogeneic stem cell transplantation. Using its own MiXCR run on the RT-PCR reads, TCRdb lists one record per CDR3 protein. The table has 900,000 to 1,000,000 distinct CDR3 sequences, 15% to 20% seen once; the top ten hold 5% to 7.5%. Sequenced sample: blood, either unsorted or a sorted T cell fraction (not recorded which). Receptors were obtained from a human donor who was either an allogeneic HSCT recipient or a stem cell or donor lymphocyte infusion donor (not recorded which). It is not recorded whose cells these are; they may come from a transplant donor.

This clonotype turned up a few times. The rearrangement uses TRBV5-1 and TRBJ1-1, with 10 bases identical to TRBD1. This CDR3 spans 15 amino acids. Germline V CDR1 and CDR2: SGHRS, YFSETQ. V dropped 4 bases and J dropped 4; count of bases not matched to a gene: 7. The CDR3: CASSQDRGRATEAFF. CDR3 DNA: TGCGCCAGCAGCCAAGACAGGGGGCGGGCCACTGAAGCTTTCTTT. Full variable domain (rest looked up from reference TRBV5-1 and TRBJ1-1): KAGVTQTPRYLIKTRGQQVTLSCSPISGHRSVSWYQQTPGQGLQFLFEYFSETQRNKGNFPGRFSGRQFSNSRSEMNVSTLELGDSALYLCASSQDRGRATEAFFGQGTRLTVV.

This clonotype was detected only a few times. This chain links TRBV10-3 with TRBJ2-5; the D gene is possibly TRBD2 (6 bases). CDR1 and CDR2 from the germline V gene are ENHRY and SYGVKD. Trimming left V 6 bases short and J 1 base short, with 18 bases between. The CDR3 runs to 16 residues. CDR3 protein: CAISDFSLSGQETQYF. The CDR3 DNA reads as TGTGCCATCAGCGATTTTTCGCTTAGCGGCCAAGAGACCCAGTACTTC.

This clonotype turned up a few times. CDR3 residues: CASSFGTMQYEQYF. CDR3 nucleotides: TGTGCCAGCAGCTTCGGGACAATGCAATACGAGCAGTACTTC. The J gene is TRBJ2-7, the V gene TRBV7-2; a weak D match, TRBD1 (6 bases). Deletions cut 3 bases from V and 4 bases from J, with 13 bases between. CDR3 length equals 14 residues. In germline, CDR1 is SGHTA, CDR2 FQGNSA.

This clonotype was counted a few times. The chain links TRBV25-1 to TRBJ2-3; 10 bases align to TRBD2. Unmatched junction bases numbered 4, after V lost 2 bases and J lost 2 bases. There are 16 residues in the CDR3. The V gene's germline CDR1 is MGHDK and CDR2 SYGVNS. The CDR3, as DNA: TGTGCCAGCAGTGAAGCCGGGACTAGCGACACAGATACGCAGTATTTT. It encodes CASSEAGTSDTDTQYF.

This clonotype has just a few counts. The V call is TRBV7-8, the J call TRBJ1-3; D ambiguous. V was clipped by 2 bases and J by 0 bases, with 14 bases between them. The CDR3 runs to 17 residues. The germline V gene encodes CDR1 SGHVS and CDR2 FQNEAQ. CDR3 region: CASSLPTGRPSGNTIYF. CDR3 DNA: TGTGCCAGCAGCTTACCCACGGGCAGGCCCTCTGGAAACACCATATATTTT.

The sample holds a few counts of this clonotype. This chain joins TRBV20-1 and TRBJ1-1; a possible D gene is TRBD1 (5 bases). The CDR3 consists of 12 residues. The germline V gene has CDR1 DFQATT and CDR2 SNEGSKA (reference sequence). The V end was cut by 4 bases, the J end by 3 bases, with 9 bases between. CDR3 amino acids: CSATGPDTEAFF. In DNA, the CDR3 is TGCAGTGCTACAGGGCCTGACACTGAAGCTTTCTTT.

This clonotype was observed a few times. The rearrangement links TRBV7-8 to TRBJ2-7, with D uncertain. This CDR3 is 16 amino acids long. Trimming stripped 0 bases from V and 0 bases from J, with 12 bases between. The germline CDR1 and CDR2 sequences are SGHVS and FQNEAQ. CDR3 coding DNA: TGTGCCAGCAGCTTAGCGGTCAGAAAAAGCTCCTACGAGCAGTACTTC. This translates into CASSLAVRKSSYEQYF.

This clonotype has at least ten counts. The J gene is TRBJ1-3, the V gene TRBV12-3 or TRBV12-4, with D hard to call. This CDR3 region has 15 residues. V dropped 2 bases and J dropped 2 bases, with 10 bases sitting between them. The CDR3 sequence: CASSLFPGAGNTIYF. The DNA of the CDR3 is TGTGCCAGCAGTTTATTTCCGGGAGCTGGAAACACCATATATTTT.

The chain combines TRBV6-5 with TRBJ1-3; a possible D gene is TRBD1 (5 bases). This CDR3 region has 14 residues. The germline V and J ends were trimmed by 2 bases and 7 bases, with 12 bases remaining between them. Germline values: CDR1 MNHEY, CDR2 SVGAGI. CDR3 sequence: CASSYGDLRNTIYF. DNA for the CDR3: TGTGCCAGCAGTTACGGGGACCTAAGGAACACCATATATTTT.

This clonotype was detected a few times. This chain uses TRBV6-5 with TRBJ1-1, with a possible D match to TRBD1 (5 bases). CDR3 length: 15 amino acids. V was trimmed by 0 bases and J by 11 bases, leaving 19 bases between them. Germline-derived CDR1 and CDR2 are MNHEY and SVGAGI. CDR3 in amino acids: CASSYSTKRDSYAFF. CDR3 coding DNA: TGTGCCAGCAGTTACTCCACCAAAAGGGACTCCTATGCTTTCTTT.

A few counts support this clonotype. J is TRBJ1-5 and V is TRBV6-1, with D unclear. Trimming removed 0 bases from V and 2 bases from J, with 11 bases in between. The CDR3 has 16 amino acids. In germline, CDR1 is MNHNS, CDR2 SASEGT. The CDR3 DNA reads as TGTGCCAGCAGTGAAGCGCGTGGGTTGGGCAATCAGCCCCAGCATTTT. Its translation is CASSEARGLGNQPQHF.

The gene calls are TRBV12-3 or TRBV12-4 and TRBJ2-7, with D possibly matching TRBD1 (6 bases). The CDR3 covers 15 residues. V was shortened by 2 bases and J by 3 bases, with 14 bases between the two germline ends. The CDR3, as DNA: TGTGCCAGCAGTTTACAGGGGCCGCGACGCTACGAGCAGTACTTC. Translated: CASSLQGPRRYEQYF.

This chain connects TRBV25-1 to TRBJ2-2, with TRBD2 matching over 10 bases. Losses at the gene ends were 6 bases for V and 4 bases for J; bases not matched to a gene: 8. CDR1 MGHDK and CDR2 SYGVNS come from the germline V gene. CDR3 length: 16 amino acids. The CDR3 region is CASRDSGGPSTGELFF. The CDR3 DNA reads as TGTGCCAGCAGGGATAGCGGGGGGCCCAGCACCGGGGAGCTGTTTTTT.

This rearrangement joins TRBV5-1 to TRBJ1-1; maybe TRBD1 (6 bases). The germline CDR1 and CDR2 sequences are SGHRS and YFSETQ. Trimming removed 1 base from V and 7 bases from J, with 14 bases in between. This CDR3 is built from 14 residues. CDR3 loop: CASSLQGKGDEAFF. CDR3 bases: TGCGCCAGCAGCTTGCAGGGGAAAGGGGATGAAGCTTTCTTT.

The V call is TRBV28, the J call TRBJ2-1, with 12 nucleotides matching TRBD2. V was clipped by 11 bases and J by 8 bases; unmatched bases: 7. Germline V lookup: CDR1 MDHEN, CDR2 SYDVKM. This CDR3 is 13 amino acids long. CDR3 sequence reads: CAVVTSGRHEQFF. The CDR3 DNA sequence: TGTGCCGTTGTCACTAGCGGGAGGCATGAGCAGTTCTTC.

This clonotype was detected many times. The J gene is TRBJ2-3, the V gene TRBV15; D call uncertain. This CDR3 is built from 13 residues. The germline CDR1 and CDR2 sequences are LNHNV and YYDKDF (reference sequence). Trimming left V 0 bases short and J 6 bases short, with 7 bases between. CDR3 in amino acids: CATSRDTADTQYF. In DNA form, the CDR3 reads TGTGCCACCAGCAGAGATACGGCCGATACGCAGTATTTT.

CDR3: CASSLTGTVFTDTQYF. The DNA for the CDR3 is TGTGCCAGCAGCTTAACCGGGACAGTCTTCACAGATACGCAGTATTTT. V usage is TRBV7-8 and J usage is TRBJ2-3; TRBD1 agrees at 7 bases. CDR1 and CDR2 (germline): SGHVS, FQNEAQ. The CDR3 runs 16 residues. The V and J ends lost 2 bases and 2 bases, in that order; junction bases with no gene match: 7.

CDR3 nucleotide sequence: TGCAGTGCTAGTGTCAGGGTCCCGGCCGGGGAGCTGTTTTTT. Residues: CSASVRVPAGELFF. The J gene is TRBJ2-2, the V gene TRBV20-1; a weak D match, TRBD1 (5 bases). The CDR3 has 14 amino acids. Germline V gene data show CDR1 as DFQATT and CDR2 as SNEGSKA (reference sequence). Trimming left V 3 bases short and J 6 bases short, with 14 bases between.